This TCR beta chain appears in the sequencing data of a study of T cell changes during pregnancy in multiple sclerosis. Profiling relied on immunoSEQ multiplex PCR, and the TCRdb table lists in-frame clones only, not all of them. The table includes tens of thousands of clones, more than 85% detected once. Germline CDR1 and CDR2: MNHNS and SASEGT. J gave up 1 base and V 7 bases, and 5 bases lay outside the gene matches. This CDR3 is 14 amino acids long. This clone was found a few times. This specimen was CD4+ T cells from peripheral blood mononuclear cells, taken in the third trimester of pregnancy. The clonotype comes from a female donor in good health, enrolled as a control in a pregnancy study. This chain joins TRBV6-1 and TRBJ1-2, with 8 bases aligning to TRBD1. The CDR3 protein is CASIRDRLNYGYTF. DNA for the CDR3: TGTGCCAGCATCAGGGACAGGCTTAACTATGGCTACACCTTC.